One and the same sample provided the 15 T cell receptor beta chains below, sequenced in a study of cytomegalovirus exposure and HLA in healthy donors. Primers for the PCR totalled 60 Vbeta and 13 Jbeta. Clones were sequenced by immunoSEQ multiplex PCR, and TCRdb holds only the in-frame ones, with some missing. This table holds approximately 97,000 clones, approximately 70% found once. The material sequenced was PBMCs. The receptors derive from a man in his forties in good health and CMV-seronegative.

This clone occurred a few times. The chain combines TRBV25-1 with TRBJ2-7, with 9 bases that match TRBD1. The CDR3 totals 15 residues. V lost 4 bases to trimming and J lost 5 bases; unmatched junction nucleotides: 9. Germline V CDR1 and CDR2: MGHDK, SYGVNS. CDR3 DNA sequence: TGTGCCAGCAGTGCTCCGGACAGGGGAGATCACGAGCAGTACTTC. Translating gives CASSAPDRGDHEQYF.

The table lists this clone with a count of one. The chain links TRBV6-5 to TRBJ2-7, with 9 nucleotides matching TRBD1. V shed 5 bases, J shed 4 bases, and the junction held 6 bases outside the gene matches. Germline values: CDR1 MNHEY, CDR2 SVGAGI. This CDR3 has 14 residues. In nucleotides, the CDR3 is TGTGCCAGCAGTGCCACAGGGGGCTGGTACGAGCAGTACTTC. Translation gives CASSATGGWYEQYF.

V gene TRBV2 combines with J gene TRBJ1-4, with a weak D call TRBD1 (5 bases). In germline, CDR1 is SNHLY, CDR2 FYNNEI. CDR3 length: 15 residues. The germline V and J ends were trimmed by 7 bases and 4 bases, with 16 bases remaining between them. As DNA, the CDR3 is TGTGCCAGCAAGTGGAGGGGAGGGGTTAATGAAAAACTGTTTTTT. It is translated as CASKWRGGVNEKLFF.

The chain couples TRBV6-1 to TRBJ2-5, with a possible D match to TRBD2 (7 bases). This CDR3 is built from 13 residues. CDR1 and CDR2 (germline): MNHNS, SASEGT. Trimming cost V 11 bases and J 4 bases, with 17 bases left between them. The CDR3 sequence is CAGTNRGAETQYF. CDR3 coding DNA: TGTGCCGGCACCAATCGGGGGGCAGAGACCCAGTACTTC.

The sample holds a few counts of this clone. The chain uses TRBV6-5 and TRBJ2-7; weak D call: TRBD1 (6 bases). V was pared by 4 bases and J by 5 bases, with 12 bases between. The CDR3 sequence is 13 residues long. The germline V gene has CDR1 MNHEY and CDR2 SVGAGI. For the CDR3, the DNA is TGTGCCAGCAGTTTGACAGGTATCGACGAGCAGTACTTC. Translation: CASSLTGIDEQYF.

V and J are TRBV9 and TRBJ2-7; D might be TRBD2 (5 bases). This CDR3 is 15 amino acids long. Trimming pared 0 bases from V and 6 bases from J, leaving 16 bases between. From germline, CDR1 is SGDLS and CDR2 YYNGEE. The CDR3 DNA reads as TGTGCCAGCAGCGTAGACCCAGATTCCAGCGGCGAGCAGTACTTC. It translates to CASSVDPDSSGEQYF.

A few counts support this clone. The CDR3 region has the DNA TGTGCCAGCAGCTTAAGACAGGGCTCCTACGAGCAGTACTTC. Translation: CASSLRQGSYEQYF. The chain joins TRBV5-4 to TRBJ2-7, with 7 bases lining up with TRBD1. The CDR3 is 14 amino acids. Germline V gene lookup returns CDR1 SGHNT and CDR2 YYREEE (reference sequence). After removal of 2 bases from V and 0 bases from J, the junction contained 2 bases not matched to a gene.

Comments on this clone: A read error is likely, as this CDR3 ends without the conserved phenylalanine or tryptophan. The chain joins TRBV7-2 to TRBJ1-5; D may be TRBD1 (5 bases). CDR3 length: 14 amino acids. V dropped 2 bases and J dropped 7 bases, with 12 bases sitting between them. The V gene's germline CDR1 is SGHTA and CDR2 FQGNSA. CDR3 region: CASSLLGARQPQHV. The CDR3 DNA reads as TGTGCCAGCAGCTTATTAGGGGCGCGACAGCCCCAGCATGTT.

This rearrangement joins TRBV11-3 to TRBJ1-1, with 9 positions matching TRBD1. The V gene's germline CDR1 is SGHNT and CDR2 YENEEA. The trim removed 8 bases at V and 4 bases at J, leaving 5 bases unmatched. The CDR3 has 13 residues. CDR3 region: CASSQGAGTEAFF. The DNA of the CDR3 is TGTGCCAGCTCACAGGGGGCAGGCACTGAAGCTTTCTTT.

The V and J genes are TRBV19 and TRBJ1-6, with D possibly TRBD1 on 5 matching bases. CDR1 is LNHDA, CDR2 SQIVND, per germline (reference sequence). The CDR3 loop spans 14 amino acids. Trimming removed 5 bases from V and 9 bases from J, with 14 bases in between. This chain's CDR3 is CASSHRDYLSPLHF. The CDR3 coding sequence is TGTGCCAGTAGTCACCGGGACTATCTTTCACCCCTCCACTTT.

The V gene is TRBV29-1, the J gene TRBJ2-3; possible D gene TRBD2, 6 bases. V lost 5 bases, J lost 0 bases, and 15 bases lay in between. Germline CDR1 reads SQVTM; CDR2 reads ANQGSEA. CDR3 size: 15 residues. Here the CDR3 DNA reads TGCAGCGTTATACGGGGGAGCGGCAGCACAGATACGCAGTATTTT. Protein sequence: CSVIRGSGSTDTQYF.

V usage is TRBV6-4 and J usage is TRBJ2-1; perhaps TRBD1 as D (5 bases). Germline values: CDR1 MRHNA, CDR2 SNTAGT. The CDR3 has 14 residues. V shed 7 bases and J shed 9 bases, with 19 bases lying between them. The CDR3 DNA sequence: TGTGCCAGCAATCCTGATGGACACACGAGTGAGCAGTTCTTC. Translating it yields CASNPDGHTSEQFF.

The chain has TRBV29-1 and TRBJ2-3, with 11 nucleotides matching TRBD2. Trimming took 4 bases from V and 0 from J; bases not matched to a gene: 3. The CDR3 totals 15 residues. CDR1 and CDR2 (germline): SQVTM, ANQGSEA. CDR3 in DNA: TGCAGCGTTGTTATAGCGGGGGGGAGCACAGATACGCAGTATTTT. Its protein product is CSVVIAGGSTDTQYF.

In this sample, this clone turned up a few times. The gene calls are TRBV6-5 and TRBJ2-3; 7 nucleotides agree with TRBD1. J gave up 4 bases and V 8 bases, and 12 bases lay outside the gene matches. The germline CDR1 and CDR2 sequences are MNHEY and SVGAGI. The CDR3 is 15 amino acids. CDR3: CASAPRRGGSDTQYF. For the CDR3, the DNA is TGTGCCAGCGCCCCTCGGCGAGGGGGCTCAGATACGCAGTATTTT.

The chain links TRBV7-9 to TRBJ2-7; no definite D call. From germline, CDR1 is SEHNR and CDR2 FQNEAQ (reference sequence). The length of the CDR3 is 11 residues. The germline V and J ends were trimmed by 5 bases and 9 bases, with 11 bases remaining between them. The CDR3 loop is CASSLLRGQYF. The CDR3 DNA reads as TGTGCCAGCAGCCTCCTGCGCGGGCAGTACTTC.